This is a list of T cell receptor beta chains from one sample in a study of OX40 agonist ivuxolimab in advanced cancers. Assay: immunoSEQ multiplex PCR; the TCRdb copy retains only in-frame clones and omits some. The sample holds over 55,000 clones, less than 90% seen once. The sequences come from CD4+ or CD8+ T cells sorted from blood, collected in a trial of the OX40 agonist ivuxolimab. The receptors come from an adult with an advanced solid tumor such as melanoma, head and neck, liver or kidney cancer. Each CDR3 is given with its conserved first and last residue. A D gene is named only where the DNA matches it firmly. Clone size is stated in some rows and not others, as once, few, many or a class when expanded.

D	V	size	J	CDR3	DNA
NA	TRBV10-2	NA	TRBJ1-6	CASSDSSGSPLHF	TGCGCCAGCAGTGACAGTTCGGGTTCACCCCTCCACTTT
NA	TRBV7-2	NA	TRBJ1-4	CASSLWGDEKLFF	TGTGCCAGCAGCTTATGGGGGGATGAAAAACTGTTTTTT
TRBD1	TRBV7-3	once	TRBJ2-2	CASSSEGQGVGELFF	TGTGCCAGCAGCTCTGAGGGACAGGGAGTCGGGGAGCTGTTTTTT
NA	TRBV29-1	NA	TRBJ1-1	CSGRHSGGRTEAFF	TGCAGCGGCCGACACAGCGGGGGGAGGACTGAAGCTTTCTTT
NA	TRBV4-3	NA	TRBJ1-2	CASSLQDTPHTF	TGCGCCAGCAGCCTACAGGACACTCCGCACACCTTC
TRBD2	TRBV5-5	NA	TRBJ2-7	CASSYLAGTNYEQYF	TGTGCCAGCAGCTACTTAGCGGGGACTAACTACGAGCAGTACTTC
NA	TRBV14	NA	TRBJ1-1	CASSQDRVLNTEAFF	TGTGCCAGCAGCCAAGACAGGGTCTTGAACACTGAAGCTTTCTTT
NA	TRBV2	NA	TRBJ2-6	CASSPKPGANVLTF	TGTGCCAGCAGTCCCAAGCCTGGGGCCAACGTCCTGACTTTC
NA	TRBV10-3	NA	TRBJ2-1	CAISDRDNNEQFF	TGTGCCATCAGTGACCGGGACAACAATGAGCAGTTCTTC
NA	TRBV7-3	NA	TRBJ2-2	CASSFNGGGNSGELFF	TGTGCCAGCAGCTTTAACGGTGGGGGCAATTCCGGGGAGCTGTTTTTT
NA	TRBV5-1	NA	TRBJ1-1	CASSLDREEAFF	TGCGCCAGCAGCTTGGACAGGGAAGAAGCTTTCTTT
NA	TRBV7-9	NA	TRBJ1-3	CASSPRGPDSGNTIYF	TGTGCCAGCAGTCCCCGGGGCCCGGACTCAGGAAACACCATATATTTT
NA	TRBV5-5	NA	TRBJ1-1	CASSLAGYTEAFF	TGTGCCAGCAGCTTGGCAGGGTACACTGAAGCTTTCTTT
NA	TRBV11-2	NA	TRBJ2-1	CASSLEGQIYNEQFF	TGTGCCAGCAGCTTAGAGGGACAAATATACAATGAGCAGTTCTTC
TRBD2	TRBV4-3	NA	TRBJ2-2	CASSQFSGGAEAGELFF	TGCGCCAGCAGCCAATTTAGCGGGGGGGCGGAAGCCGGGGAGCTGTTTTTT
TRBD1	TRBV27	NA	TRBJ2-7	CASSPGDRAFYEQYF	TGTGCCAGCAGTCCTGGGGACAGGGCGTTCTACGAGCAGTACTTC
TRBD2	TRBV7-8	NA	TRBJ2-7	CASTPMIVWEGLRKYEQYF	TGTGCCAGCACCCCGATGATTGTGTGGGAGGGCCTTAGAAAATACGAGCAGTACTTC
NA	TRBV29-1	NA	TRBJ2-1	CSVRPREGASSYNEQFF	TGCAGCGTTAGGCCCAGGGAGGGGGCTAGCTCCTACAATGAGCAGTTCTTC
NA	TRBV4-1	NA	TRBJ1-6	CASSQASGTAAPLPNSPLHF	TGCGCCAGCAGCCAAGCGTCCGGGACCGCGGCCCCCTTACCGAATTCACCCCTCCACTTT
NA	TRBV5-6	NA	TRBJ2-7	CASSFGPRGPYEQYF	TGTGCCAGCAGCTTTGGCCCTCGCGGTCCCTACGAGCAGTACTTC
NA	TRBV5-3	NA	TRBJ1-5	CARSLYGGAEKYSNQPQHF	TGTGCCAGAAGCTTGTATGGGGGCGCGGAAAAATATAGCAATCAGCCCCAGCATTTT
TRBD1	TRBV29-1	NA	TRBJ1-4	CSAAGGAGEKLFF	TGCAGCGCCGCAGGGGGCGCGGGGGAAAAACTGTTTTTT
NA	TRBV7-2	NA	TRBJ1-2	CASSPRTGGDYGYTF	TGTGCCAGCAGCCCAAGGACGGGGGGAGACTATGGCTACACCTTC
NA	TRBV6-5	NA	TRBJ2-7	CASSAGPNYEQYF	TGTGCCAGCAGTGCAGGACCAAATTACGAGCAGTACTTC
NA	TRBV21-1	NA	TRBJ2-4	CASSTRGPQNIQYF	TGTGCCAGCAGCACCAGGGGGCCCCAAAACATTCAGTACTTC
TRBD2	TRBV4-3	once	TRBJ2-7	CASSQDGTRSEQYF	TGCGCCAGCAGCCAAGACGGGACTAGGAGCGAGCAGTACTTC
NA	TRBV4-3	NA	TRBJ1-2	CASSQGASIGHGYTF	TGCGCCAGCAGCCAAGGGGCGAGCATAGGCCATGGCTACACCTTC
NA	TRBV28	NA	TRBJ1-2	CASRAGLYSDYGYTF	TGTGCCAGCAGGGCGGGCCTCTATTCGGACTATGGCTACACCTTC
TRBD1	TRBV5-1	NA	TRBJ1-2	CASSLGTDKTNYGYTF	TGCGCCAGCAGCTTAGGGACAGATAAGACAAACTATGGCTACACCTTC
TRBD1	TRBV25-1	NA	TRBJ1-2	CATKGTDYGYTF	TGTGCCACCAAAGGGACAGACTATGGCTACACCTTC
TRBD2	TRBV25-1	once	TRBJ2-7	CASSEFTSGLYEQYF	TGTGCCAGCAGTGAATTCACTAGCGGGCTATACGAGCAGTACTTC
NA	TRBV5-1	NA	TRBJ1-1	CASSLQGGGTEAFF	TGCGCCAGCAGTTTACAGGGCGGCGGCACTGAAGCTTTCTTT
NA	TRBV28	NA	TRBJ2-1	CASSLKETYNEQFF	TGTGCCAGCAGTTTGAAGGAGACCTACAATGAGCAGTTCTTC
NA	TRBV6-5	once	TRBJ1-5	CASSYGAHQPQHF	TGTGCCAGCAGTTACGGAGCCCATCAGCCCCAGCATTTT
TRBD1	TRBV7-9	NA	TRBJ1-2	CASSLGQGATYGYTF	TGTGCCAGCAGCCTCGGACAGGGAGCGACCTATGGCTACACCTTC
NA	TRBV15	NA	TRBJ1-4	CATKGVGESEKLFF	TGTGCCACCAAGGGGGTGGGTGAGTCCGAAAAACTGTTTTTT
TRBD2	TRBV6-1	NA	TRBJ2-1	CASSEARLAGSYNEQFF	TGTGCCAGCAGTGAAGCGCGACTAGCGGGTTCCTACAATGAGCAGTTCTTC
NA	TRBV7-9	NA	TRBJ1-2	CASSLAWGFNYGYTF	TGTGCCAGCAGCTTAGCGTGGGGATTTAACTATGGCTACACCTTC
TRBD2	TRBV5-1	NA	TRBJ2-1	CASSLDASGGNEQFF	TGCGCCAGCAGCTTGGATGCTAGCGGGGGTAATGAGCAGTTCTTC
NA	TRBV25-1	NA	TRBJ1-2	CASSDRSNYGYTF	TGTGCCAGCAGTGACAGGAGTAACTATGGCTACACCTTC
NA	TRBV2	NA	TRBJ2-7	CASRTIFSSYEQYF	TGTGCCAGCAGGACAATTTTTAGCTCCTACGAGCAGTACTTC
NA	TRBV30	NA	TRBJ1-4	CAWSRNANEKLFF	TGTGCCTGGAGTCGTAACGCAAATGAAAAACTGTTTTTT
TRBD1	TRBV28	NA	TRBJ1-4	CASSLGTVSVVEKLFF	TGTGCCAGCAGTTTAGGGACAGTCTCGGTGGTTGAAAAACTGTTTTTT
NA	TRBV29-1	NA	TRBJ1-4	CSVVGGGNEKLFF	TGCAGCGTTGTGGGGGGCGGTAATGAAAAACTGTTTTTT
NA	TRBV6-1	NA	TRBJ1-2	CASSAGFGGNYGYTF	TGTGCCAGCAGTGCCGGGTTTGGCGGGAACTATGGCTACACCTTC
NA	TRBV20-1	NA	TRBJ2-3	CSARLQHTQYF	TGCAGTGCTAGGCTCCAACATACGCAGTATTTT
NA	TRBV6-4	NA	TRBJ2-7	CASSDSRVRNLPGHEQYF	TGTGCCAGCAGTGACTCGAGGGTCAGAAACCTGCCGGGCCACGAGCAGTACTTC
NA	TRBV13	NA	TRBJ2-6	CASSFWATGANVLTF	TGTGCCAGCAGCTTCTGGGCTACGGGGGCCAACGTCCTGACTTTC
NA	TRBV6-6	few	TRBJ2-4	CASNLVQGNIQYF	TGTGCCAGCAATCTGGTGCAAGGGAACATTCAGTACTTC
NA	TRBV7-3	NA	TRBJ2-3	CASSFSRVDTQYF	TGTGCCAGCAGCTTCTCGAGGGTAGATACGCAGTATTTT
NA	TRBV7-9	NA	TRBJ1-1	CASTGAVLNTEAFF	TGTGCCAGCACCGGGGCGGTTTTGAACACTGAAGCTTTCTTT
NA	TRBV14	NA	TRBJ2-5	CASSRGSVMETQYF	TGTGCCAGCAGCCGAGGATCCGTTATGGAGACCCAGTACTTC
NA	TRBV7-2	NA	TRBJ2-7	CASSLLGGYSYEQYF	TGTGCCAGCAGCTTATTGGGCGGATATTCCTACGAGCAGTACTTC
NA	TRBV7-2	NA	TRBJ2-2	CASSLLRTGELFF	TGTGCCAGCAGCTTACTCCGGACCGGGGAGCTGTTTTTT